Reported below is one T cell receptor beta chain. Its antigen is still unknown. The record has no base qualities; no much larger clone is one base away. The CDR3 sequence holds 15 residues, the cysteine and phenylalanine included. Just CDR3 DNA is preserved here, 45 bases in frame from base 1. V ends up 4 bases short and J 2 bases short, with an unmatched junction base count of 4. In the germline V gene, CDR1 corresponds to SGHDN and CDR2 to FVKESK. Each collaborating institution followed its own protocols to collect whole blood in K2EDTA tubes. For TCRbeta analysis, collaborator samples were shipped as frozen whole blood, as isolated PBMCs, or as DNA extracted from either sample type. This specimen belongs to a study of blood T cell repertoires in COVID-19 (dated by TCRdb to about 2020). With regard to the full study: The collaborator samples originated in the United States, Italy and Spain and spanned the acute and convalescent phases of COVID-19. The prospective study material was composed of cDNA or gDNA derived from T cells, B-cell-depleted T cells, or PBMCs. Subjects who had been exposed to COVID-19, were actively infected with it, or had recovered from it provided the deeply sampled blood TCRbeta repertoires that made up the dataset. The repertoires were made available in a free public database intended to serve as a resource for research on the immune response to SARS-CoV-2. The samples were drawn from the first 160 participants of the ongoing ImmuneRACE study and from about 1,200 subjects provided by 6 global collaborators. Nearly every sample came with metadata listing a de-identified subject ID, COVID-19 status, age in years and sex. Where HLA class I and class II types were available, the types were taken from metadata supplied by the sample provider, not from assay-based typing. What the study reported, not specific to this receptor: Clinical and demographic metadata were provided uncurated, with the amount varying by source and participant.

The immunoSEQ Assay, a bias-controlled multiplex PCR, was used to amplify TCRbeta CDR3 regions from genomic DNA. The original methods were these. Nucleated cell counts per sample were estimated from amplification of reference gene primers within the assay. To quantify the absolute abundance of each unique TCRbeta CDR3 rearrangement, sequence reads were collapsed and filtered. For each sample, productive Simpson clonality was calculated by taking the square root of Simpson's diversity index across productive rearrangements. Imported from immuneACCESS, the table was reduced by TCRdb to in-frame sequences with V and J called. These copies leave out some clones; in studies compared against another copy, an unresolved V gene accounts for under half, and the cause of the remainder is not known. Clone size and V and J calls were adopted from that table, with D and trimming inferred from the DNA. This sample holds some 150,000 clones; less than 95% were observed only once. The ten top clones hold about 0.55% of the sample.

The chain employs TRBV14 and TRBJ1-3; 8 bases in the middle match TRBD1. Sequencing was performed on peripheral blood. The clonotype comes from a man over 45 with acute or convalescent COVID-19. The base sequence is TGTGCCAGCAGCCTTCGGACAGGGCCTGGAAACACCATATATTTT. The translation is CASSLRTGPGNTIYF.